This T cell receptor (beta chain) stems from a study of monozygotic twins with inflammatory bowel disease. Study-wide results and caveats: T cell subtypes were not distinguishable in this analysis. Repertoire similarity did not separate concordant from discordant twins, possibly from limited power.

Details on this clonotype: Its antigen is not known.

Investigators pulled total RNA out of whole blood and did not sort T cells. CDR3 length equals 16 residues. The germline V gene has CDR1 MDHEN and CDR2 SYDVKM. TCRdb re-called the 5' RACE reads; one entry per CDR3 protein, DNA not given. This sample's table reports about 450,000 distinct CDR3 sequences. The sequenced material came from blood. This TCR came from a human donor with ulcerative colitis or Crohn's disease, or a healthy co-twin of an affected twin (not recorded which). The chain employs TRBV28 and TRBJ2-2. CDR3 residues: CASSFNGESNTGELFF.